This TCR beta chain was sequenced in a study of molecular identifiers for immune sequencing clone quantification listed by TCRdb under 2018. A note on the overall study: For a replicate experiment, RNA from about 20,000 or 100,000 naive CD8 T cells was divided into five aliquots, of which four were sequenced. This methods study benchmarked molecular-identifier clustering-based TCR repertoire sequencing (MIDCIRS) and TCR RNA copy counting, using CD8 T cells to do so.

About this clonotype: Its binding antigen is unknown. Base qualities are not provided; no much larger clone lies one nucleotide away.

The library was generated by PCR. The sequencing machine was a NextSeq 500. Preparation of bulk TCR libraries followed a previously described approach, with the TCR primers listed in Table S5. The Qiagen AllPrep DNA/RNA kit was used to purify total RNA. Before analysis, reads from multiple sequencing runs of one library were combined. Per the authors' processing: Only reads with exact TCR constant sequence were kept, trimmed to 150 nt, and grouped by their 12-nt molecular barcodes. Within each barcode group, reads were sub-clustered at a 15% Levenshtein threshold, and quality-weighted consensus sequences were built per RNA molecule. Non-functional sequences were removed, as were lower-count sequences one edit away from another. On the basis of fitting two negative binomial distributions, barcode sub-clusters with fewer than 20% of the maximum read count were discarded. TCRdb reanalyzed the raw reads on its own, using fastp at Q25 for trimming and MiXCR for clone calling, and kept in-frame beta chains. Under each unique CDR3 protein, matching rows form one entry showing the most common genes and DNA. The V and J calls shown here were made by TCRdb, not taken from the authors' results. Counted in this sample were more than 550,000 distinct CDR3 sequences; less than 30% of them appeared once. Clones ranked in the top ten supply around 0.78% of the sample.

Measured from the cysteine to the phenylalanine, the CDR3 is 16 residues long. Solely the CDR3 DNA is kept, with 48 bases framed from the first base. V has 5 bases trimmed and J has 5 bases trimmed; junction bases matching no gene number 8. The germline V gene (reference sequence) supplies CDR1 SEHNR and CDR2 FQNEAQ. Overall study outcomes, separate from this receptor: Naive libraries contained spiked-in Jurkat TCR RNA (more than 9 copies' worth), which is not part of the donor repertoire. Modeling estimated 2.5 to 3 recovered TCR RNA copies per cell, compared with about 10 by digital PCR, which implies about 32% capture efficiency. When barcode sub-clustering was not used, chimeric consensus sequences inflated TCR diversity, with chimeras reaching as high as 47%. In CMV-specific effector cells, clones with more than 20 RNA copies accounted for over 97% of molecules, whereas in naive cells such clones accounted for under 1%. The sizes of highly expanded clones could end up underestimated when identical TCR molecules share a barcode. Spiked-in Jurkat TCR RNA equal to a single cell's worth was reported to be detectable even within one million naive CD8 T cells.

Libraries of naive CD8 T cells were built from 20,000 to 1,000,000 sorted cells, with 10%, 30% or 50% of the purified RNA used. On a BD FACSAria II, naive CD8 T cells were FACS-sorted as CD8+CD4-CCR7+CD45RA+ and collected into RLT Plus buffer. Detection sensitivity was tested by spiking Jurkat RNA equal to ten or so TCR copies' worth into samples containing roughly 19,000-1,100,000 naive CD8 T cells. CD8 T cells were enriched with RosetteSep CD8+ T Cell Enrichment Cocktail and Ficoll-Paque, followed by ACK red cell lysis. The rearranged chain carries TRBV7-9 and TRBJ2-7, with TRBD2 identical over 14 junction bases. The TCR comes from a human donor in good health. Some libraries in this study had Jurkat cell RNA spiked in. The material sequenced was naive CD8+ T cells from blood, with Jurkat cell RNA spiked in. The cell subset or site label for this specimen denotes: FACS-sorted CD8+CD4-CCR7+CD45RA+ naive T cells. At the DNA level, the sequence is TGTGCCAGCAGCAAAAAGGGACTAGCGGGAGCCCACGAGCAGTACTTC. The translation is CASSKKGLAGAHEQYF.